A single sample is the source of the 32 T cell receptor beta chains below, sequenced in a study of T-cell reconstitution after alpha-beta-depleted transplantation in children. For TCRbeta, the library was prepared with unique molecular identifiers. One entry per CDR3 protein, called by TCRdb with MiXCR from the PCR reads. Among about 830,000 distinct CDR3 sequences listed, roughly 16% were seen once. The sequencing used PBMCs, mostly from graft donor cells, collected 360 days after TCRalphabeta/CD19-depleted stem cell transplant. Source of these receptors: a male patient younger than 18 who had a stem cell transplant for acute lymphoblastic leukemia, so the T cells may come from the graft donor.

This clonotype has at least ten counts. This chain connects TRBV10-3 to TRBJ2-1; D may be TRBD2 (6 bases). V lost 8 bases and J lost 7, with 9 bases in between. CDR3 size: 11 residues. Germline V gene lookup returns CDR1 ENHRY and CDR2 SYGVKD. CDR3 amino acids: CAIGAGNEQFF. DNA for the CDR3: TGTGCCATCGGGGCGGGAAATGAGCAGTTCTTC.

This clonotype was counted only a few times. The chain couples TRBV29-1 to TRBJ2-3; D may match TRBD1 or TRBD2 (7 bases each). Germline V gives CDR1 SQVTM, CDR2 ANQGSEA. Trimming took 5 bases from V and 3 from J, leaving 21 bases between them. The CDR3 runs 16 residues. CDR3 amino acids: CSVLQGGGLATDTQYF. For the CDR3, the DNA is TGCAGCGTTCTTCAGGGGGGGGGGCTAGCGACAGATACGCAGTATTTT.

This chain connects TRBV29-1 to TRBJ2-5; perhaps TRBD1 as D (5 bases). This CDR3 is built from 13 residues. Germline assignment: CDR1 SQVTM and CDR2 ANQGSEA. V was shortened by 1 base and J by 0 bases, with 6 bases between the two germline ends. The CDR3 DNA is TGCAGCGTTGAAGGACAGTACCAAGAGACCCAGTACTTC. Protein sequence: CSVEGQYQETQYF.

The chain is built from TRBV11-2 and TRBJ1-6, with 7 nucleotides matching TRBD1. Per germline, CDR1 SGHAT and CDR2 FQNNGV. CDR3 length: 16 residues. Losses at the gene ends were 2 bases for V and 6 bases for J; bases not matched to a gene: 7. The CDR3 region is CASSLRDRIFNSPLHF. The CDR3 DNA is TGTGCCAGCAGCTTACGGGACAGAATTTTTAATTCACCCCTCCACTTT. The full variable domain, rest sourced from reference TRBV11-2 and TRBJ1-6, is EAGVAQSPRYKIIEKRQSVAFWCNPISGHATLYWYQQILGQGPKLLIQFQNNGVVDDSQLPKDRFSAERLKGVDSTLKIQPAKLEDSAVYLCASSLRDRIFNSPLHFGNGTRLTVT.

V is TRBV12-3 or TRBV12-4 and J is TRBJ2-3, with D tentatively TRBD2 (6 bases). The CDR3 runs 13 residues. Deletions cut 3 bases from V and 6 bases from J, with 10 bases between. The CDR3 spells CASSLWRGDTQYF. DNA of the CDR3: TGTGCCAGCAGTTTGTGGAGGGGCGATACGCAGTATTTT.

The sample holds a few counts of this clonotype. The CDR3 is CASSQEFHRGGGNTIYF. The CDR3 nucleotides read TGCGCCAGCAGCCAAGAGTTCCACAGGGGGGGAGGAAACACCATATATTTT. The chain uses TRBV4-1 and TRBJ1-3, with 8 nucleotides matching TRBD1. Germline-derived CDR1 and CDR2 are MGHRA and YSYEKL. V dropped 0 bases and J dropped 4; count of bases not matched to a gene: 8. The CDR3 consists of 17 residues.

J is TRBJ2-1 and V is TRBV3-1, with a possible D match to TRBD1 (6 bases). The CDR3 spans 13 residues. V was shortened by 1 base and J by 10 bases, with 11 bases between the two germline ends. Per the germline V gene, CDR1 is LGHDT and CDR2 is YNNKEL (reference sequence). The CDR3 DNA reads TGTGCCAGCAGCCAAGGGACAGTCAAGGAGCAGTTCTTC. Its translation is CASSQGTVKEQFF.

Ten or more counts support this clonotype. The chain has TRBV5-1 and TRBJ2-2; D perhaps matches TRBD1 (5 bases). Deletions cut 4 bases from V and 3 bases from J, with 13 bases between. Germline values: CDR1 SGHRS, CDR2 YFSETQ. The CDR3 contains 15 residues. CDR3 amino acids: CASSQDQGYTGELFF. The CDR3 DNA follows: TGCGCCAGCAGCCAAGATCAGGGCTACACCGGGGAGCTGTTTTTT.

The chain uses TRBV4-1 and TRBJ1-1; possibly TRBD1 for D (6 bases). V was shortened by 2 bases and J by 3 bases, with 10 bases between the two germline ends. This CDR3 has 14 amino acids. The germline CDR1 and CDR2 sequences are MGHRA and YSYEKL. The CDR3 region is CASSQWKGDTEAFF. The CDR3 nucleotides are TGCGCCAGCAGCCAATGGAAGGGGGACACTGAAGCTTTCTTT.

This chain links TRBV2 with TRBJ2-7; 7 positions agree with TRBD1. The CDR3 is 14 amino acids. Germline V CDR1 and CDR2: SNHLY, FYNNEI. Losses at the gene ends were 7 bases for V and 0 bases for J; bases not matched to a gene: 6. This CDR3 is CASKMGQNSYEQYF. DNA for the CDR3: TGTGCCAGCAAAATGGGACAGAACTCCTACGAGCAGTACTTC.

Ten or more counts support this clonotype. V gene TRBV27 combines with J gene TRBJ1-1; D is unresolved. V was shortened by 0 bases and J by 7 bases, with 9 bases between the two germline ends. The CDR3 length is 13 residues. Germline V gene sequence: CDR1 MNHEY, CDR2 SMNVEV (reference sequence). The CDR3 is CASSLSLQNEAFF. The CDR3, as DNA: TGTGCCAGCAGTTTATCGCTACAGAATGAAGCTTTCTTT.

This clonotype was detected only a few times. The chain links TRBV29-1 to TRBJ2-5; D is possibly TRBD1 (5 bases). V lost 5 bases and J lost 0, with 13 bases in between. The germline CDR1 and CDR2 sequences are SQVTM and ANQGSEA. This CDR3 is 14 amino acids long. CDR3 protein: CSVHRPGYQETQYF. CDR3 coding DNA: TGCAGCGTTCACCGACCAGGGTACCAAGAGACCCAGTACTTC.

V and J are TRBV5-1 and TRBJ2-1; D might be TRBD1 or TRBD2, each matching 5 bases. V gave up 2 bases and J gave up 10 bases, with 13 bases separating them. Germline V lookup: CDR1 SGHRS, CDR2 YFSETQ. The CDR3 has 13 residues. The CDR3 nucleotides are TGCGCCAGCAGCTTCCGGGACGGCTGGGAGCAGTTCTTC. Protein sequence: CASSFRDGWEQFF.

In this sample, this clonotype turned up many times. The rearrangement uses TRBV24-1 and TRBJ2-3, with 10 positions matching TRBD1. With 4 bases clipped from V and 5 bases from J, the junction kept 8 bases outside the gene matches. Germline CDR1 and CDR2: KGHDR and SFDVKD. CDR3 length: 16 residues. CDR3 residues: CATSDPDRGLGDTQYF. CDR3 sequence (DNA): TGTGCCACCAGTGACCCCGACAGGGGGCTCGGAGATACGCAGTATTTT.

The chain recombines TRBV5-6 with TRBJ2-7; D is unresolved. The CDR3 sequence is 14 residues long. V dropped 4 bases and J dropped 4 bases, with 15 bases sitting between them. The germline V gene has CDR1 SGHDT and CDR2 YYEEEE. The CDR3 protein is CASSHTGRQYEQYF. Written as DNA, the CDR3 is TGTGCCAGCAGCCACACGGGCAGGCAATACGAGCAGTACTTC. Complete variable domain (other parts from reference TRBV5-6 and TRBJ2-7): DAGVTQSPTHLIKTRGQQVTLRCSPKSGHDTVSWYQQALGQGPQFIFQYYEEEERQRGNFPDRFSGHQFPNYSSELNVNALLLGDSALYLCASSHTGRQYEQYFGPGTRLTVT.

This chain joins TRBV14 and TRBJ2-5, with 7 bases lining up with TRBD1. V dropped 6 bases and J dropped 5; count of bases not matched to a gene: 0. Germline CDR1 is SGHDN and CDR2 is FVKESK. The CDR3 contains 11 residues. CDR3 sequence reads: CASRGGETQYF. The CDR3 region has the DNA TGTGCCAGCAGAGGGGGCGAGACCCAGTACTTC.

The J gene is TRBJ2-7, the V gene TRBV20-1; tentatively, D is TRBD2 (5 bases). CDR3 length: 12 amino acids. Germline V gene data show CDR1 as DFQATT and CDR2 as SNEGSKA (reference sequence). V shed 3 bases and J shed 3 bases, with 9 bases lying between them. The CDR3 protein is CSARASHYEQYF. CDR3 sequence (DNA): TGCAGTGCTAGGGCTAGCCACTACGAGCAGTACTTC.

The chain has TRBV20-1 and TRBJ2-1, with D unresolved. V was trimmed by 4 bases and J by 2 bases, leaving 15 bases between them. The CDR3 has 15 amino acids. Germline lookup yields CDR1 DFQATT and CDR2 SNEGSKA (reference sequence). The CDR3 nucleotides read TGCAGTGCTACCAAGGTCCTAGACGCCTACAATGAGCAGTTCTTC. Translated: CSATKVLDAYNEQFF.

This chain joins TRBV27 and TRBJ1-1; D is unclear. Germline V lookup: CDR1 MNHEY, CDR2 SMNVEV (reference sequence). The CDR3 covers 10 residues. With 6 bases removed from V and 11 bases from J, the gap between germline ends came to 10 bases. DNA of the CDR3: TGTGCCAGCAGGCTGATGGCGGCTTTCTTT. Translating gives CASRLMAAFF.

The chain carries TRBV10-3 and TRBJ2-7, with D tentatively TRBD2 (5 bases). Germline CDR1 is ENHRY and CDR2 is SYGVKD. V lost 6 bases to trimming and J lost 7 bases, with 19 bases between them. The CDR3 has 14 amino acids. CDR3 bases: TGTGCCATCAGGAAGCGGATCCTTGGGGATGAGCAGTACTTC. Its protein is CAIRKRILGDEQYF.

There are a few counts of this clonotype. The chain combines TRBV7-3 with TRBJ2-1; D is possibly TRBD1 (6 bases). Trimming removed 5 bases at V and 0 bases at J, with 20 bases between. CDR1 is SGHTA, CDR2 FQGTGA, per germline. The CDR3 is made up of 18 amino acids. CDR3 loop: CASSAGDGGVRSYNEQFF. Here the CDR3 DNA reads TGTGCCAGCAGCGCAGGGGACGGTGGAGTTCGCTCCTACAATGAGCAGTTCTTC.

This clonotype occurred a few times. V is TRBV7-2 and J is TRBJ2-5; D is unclear. Deletions cut 4 bases from V and 7 bases from J, with 10 bases between. Germline V gives CDR1 SGHTA, CDR2 FQGNSA. This CDR3 comprises 12 residues. CDR3 coding DNA: TGTGCCAGCAGCTCCAATCCCGGGACCCAGTACTTC. This sequence encodes CASSSNPGTQYF.

This clonotype was seen only a few times. The V and J genes are TRBV5-1 and TRBJ2-5; maybe TRBD2 (5 bases). Trimming removed 2 bases from V and 1 base from J, with 12 bases in between. The CDR3 is made up of 15 amino acids. Germline CDR1 is SGHRS and CDR2 is YFSETQ. CDR3 bases: TGCGCCAGCAGCTTTAGTCTAGGAGGCCAAGAGACCCAGTACTTC. Its translation: CASSFSLGGQETQYF.

In its sample, this clonotype was seen a few times. V usage is TRBV5-1 and J usage is TRBJ2-3, with 10 positions matching TRBD2. V was pared by 3 bases and J by 0 bases, with 10 bases of the junction left unmatched. The CDR3 has 18 residues. In germline, CDR1 is SGHRS, CDR2 YFSETQ. The CDR3 here is CASSSTPRLAGSTDTQYF. DNA of the CDR3: TGCGCCAGCAGCTCGACCCCCCGACTAGCGGGTAGCACAGATACGCAGTATTTT.

The chain couples TRBV12-3 or TRBV12-4 to TRBJ2-7; 8 bases fit TRBD2. V lost 5 bases and J lost 6; bases outside the gene matches: 3. The CDR3 runs to 12 residues. The DNA of the CDR3 is TGTGCCAGCAGTCCCGGGACTAGCGAGCAGTACTTC. Amino acids: CASSPGTSEQYF.

This clonotype was seen more than once but under ten times. The J gene is TRBJ1-5, the V gene TRBV12-3 or TRBV12-4; D is perhaps TRBD1 (6 bases). With 0 bases removed from V and 7 bases from J, the gap between germline ends came to 16 bases. The CDR3 totals 16 residues. CDR3 DNA: TGTGCCAGCAGTTTAGCGCGGGGCAGGGGTAGACAGCCCCAGCATTTT. This translates into CASSLARGRGRQPQHF.

The chain joins TRBV29-1 to TRBJ1-1, with 8 nucleotides matching TRBD1. Trimming took 5 bases from V and 11 from J; bases not matched to a gene: 7. This CDR3 has 11 amino acids. The germline V gene encodes CDR1 SQVTM and CDR2 ANQGSEA. CDR3 residues: CSVPRDRQAFF. CDR3 nucleotide sequence: TGCAGCGTTCCCCGGGACAGGCAGGCTTTCTTT. Looking up the rest from reference TRBV29-1 and TRBJ1-1 gives the full variable domain: SAVISQKPSRDICQRGTSLTIQCQVDSQVTMMFWYRQQPGQSLTLIATANQGSEATYESGFVIDKFPISRPNLTFSTLTVSNMSPEDSSIYLCSVPRDRQAFFGQGTRLTVV.

The V and J genes are TRBV25-1 and TRBJ2-7; D remains ambiguous. Trimming removed 10 bases from V and 3 bases from J, with 7 bases in between. CDR1 is MGHDK, CDR2 SYGVNS, per germline. This CDR3 contains 10 residues. CDR3 protein: CANPDYEQYF. In nucleotides, the CDR3 is TGTGCCAACCCGGACTACGAGCAGTACTTC.

This clonotype has a handful of counts. The chain couples TRBV5-1 to TRBJ2-3; 11 bases fit TRBD2. This CDR3 region has 16 residues. CDR1 and CDR2 (germline): SGHRS, YFSETQ. Trimming cost V 2 bases and J 1 base; bases outside gene matches: 3. The CDR3 loop reads CASSFGLAGGTDTQYF. Written as DNA, the CDR3 is TGCGCCAGCAGCTTCGGACTAGCGGGTGGCACAGATACGCAGTATTTT.

To note about this clonotype: A much more abundant neighbour one base away suggests this may be a read error. V usage is TRBV29-1 and J usage is TRBJ1-3; D is uncertain. Trimming took off 7 bases at V and 0 bases at J, with 10 bases between the two ends. Germline V gene sequence: CDR1 SQVTM, CDR2 ANQGSEA. The CDR3 contains 13 residues. For the CDR3, the DNA is TGCAGCGCCGACACGTGCTCTGGAAACACCATATATTTT. This translates into CSADTCSGNTIYF.

This clonotype was observed a handful of times. This chain connects TRBV21-1 to TRBJ1-2. TRBV21-1 is reported as a pseudogene. The CDR3 is 15 residues long. Here the CDR3 DNA reads TGTGCCAGCAGCAAAGAGGGCAGGCGGAGCTATGGCTACACCTTC. Translation: CASSKEGRRSYGYTF.

In its sample, this clonotype was seen many times. The chain combines TRBV20-1 with TRBJ2-5; 9 bases are shared with TRBD1. The CDR3 is made up of 14 amino acids. The germline V gene encodes CDR1 DFQATT and CDR2 SNEGSKA (reference sequence). Trimming took 5 bases from V and 4 from J; bases not matched to a gene: 8. The DNA for the CDR3 is TGCAGTGCTCTTCTTAACAGGGGGCGAGAGACCCAGTACTTC. Its protein is CSALLNRGRETQYF.